These 8 T cell receptor beta chains share one sample of origin, sequenced in a study of cytomegalovirus exposure and HLA in healthy donors. It was with 60 Vbeta and 13 Jbeta primers that the PCR ran. Profiling relied on immunoSEQ multiplex PCR, and the TCRdb table lists in-frame clones only, not all of them. The sample lists 150,000 to 200,000 clones, around 80% seen once, with roughly an eighth in the top ten. Sequencing was done on a sample of PBMCs. These receptors were collected from a woman aged 35 to 49 in good health and CMV-seronegative.

The CDR3 sequence is CASSSGGKETQYF. DNA of the CDR3: TGTGCCAGCAGCTCCGGGGGGAAAGAGACCCAGTACTTC. The chain combines TRBV28 with TRBJ2-5; 7 positions agree with TRBD2. The CDR3 is 13 amino acids. After removal of 6 bases from V and 3 bases from J, the junction contained 4 bases not matched to a gene. Germline V CDR1 and CDR2: MDHEN, SYDVKM. The variable domain in full, completed from reference TRBV28 and TRBJ2-5, reads DVKVTQSSRYLVKRTGEKVFLECVQDMDHENMFWYRQDPGLGLRLIYFSYDVKMKEKGDIPEGYSVSREKKERFSLILESASTNQTSMYLCASSSGGKETQYFGPGTRLLVL.

This chain uses TRBV28 with TRBJ2-5; 12 bases match TRBD2. J was trimmed by 4 bases and V by 3 bases; bases with no gene match: 6. CDR1 is MDHEN, CDR2 SYDVKM, per germline. This CDR3 comprises 16 residues. The CDR3 here is CASSFAAGLAGETQYF. In DNA form, the CDR3 reads TGTGCCAGCAGTTTCGCAGCGGGACTAGCGGGAGAGACCCAGTACTTC.

The genes are TRBV28 and TRBJ2-2, with D possibly being TRBD1 (5 bases). V lost 1 base and J lost 1, with 7 bases in between. Germline V gene sequence: CDR1 MDHEN, CDR2 SYDVKM. The CDR3 has 15 residues. The CDR3 coding sequence is TGTGCCAGCAGTTTATTGGACAAGAACACCGGGGAGCTGTTTTTT. Amino acid sequence: CASSLLDKNTGELFF.

This chain uses TRBV13 with TRBJ2-3; tentatively, D is TRBD1 (7 bases). Trimming cost V 5 bases and J 3 bases, with 15 bases left between them. This CDR3 comprises 15 residues. Germline lookup yields CDR1 PRHDT and CDR2 FYEKMQ (reference sequence). The CDR3 nucleotides read TGTGCCAGCAGCCCGCGGGACAGCGTAACAGATACGCAGTATTTT. It encodes CASSPRDSVTDTQYF.

The genes are TRBV5-1 and TRBJ1-2, with D possibly matching TRBD1 (5 bases). Trimming pared 0 bases from V and 10 bases from J, leaving 19 bases between. CDR3 length: 15 residues. The germline V gene has CDR1 SGHRS and CDR2 YFSETQ. The CDR3 loop reads CASSLAPGQGGVYTF. The DNA for the CDR3 is TGCGCCAGCAGCTTGGCTCCTGGGCAGGGTGGTGTCTACACCTTC.

This clone has just a few counts. The V and J genes are TRBV9 and TRBJ2-5, with a tentative D call TRBD2 (6 bases). Trimming cost V 0 bases and J 1 base, with 10 bases left between them. The CDR3 runs to 15 residues. From germline, CDR1 is SGDLS and CDR2 YYNGEE. Written as DNA, the CDR3 is TGTGCCAGCAGCGTAGCGGGAGCGAGCCAAGAGACCCAGTACTTC. Translated: CASSVAGASQETQYF.

The gene calls are TRBV18 and TRBJ2-3; 7 nucleotides line up with TRBD2. The germline V gene encodes CDR1 KGHSH and CDR2 LQKENI. This CDR3 has 16 amino acids. The ends lost 2 bases at V and 0 bases at J; junction bases unmatched: 5. The CDR3 DNA reads as TGTGCCAGCTCACCATACACTAGCGTGAGCACAGATACGCAGTATTTT. It codes for CASSPYTSVSTDTQYF.

This chain uses TRBV14 with TRBJ1-6; D is perhaps TRBD1 (5 bases). V gave up 1 base and J gave up 10 bases, with 8 bases separating them. From germline, CDR1 is SGHDN and CDR2 FVKESK. The CDR3 spans 13 residues. The CDR3: CASSQVRGSPLHF. CDR3 DNA sequence: TGTGCCAGCAGCCAAGTTAGGGGATCACCCCTCCACTTT.